A single sample gave rise to the 30 T cell receptor beta chains below, sequenced in a study of blood T cells in healthy people across ages. Using a J-beta primer mix together with a sample-barcoded 5' primer, a second PCR was run for roughly 6 to 12 cycles. TCRdb re-called the 5' RACE reads through MiXCR, storing one row per CDR3 protein. The sample holds hundreds of thousands of distinct CDR3 sequences, approximately 31% seen once. Sequenced material: blood. These TCRs come from an elderly woman in good health.

The V and J genes are TRBV25-1 and TRBJ1-6; tentative D call: TRBD1 (5 bases). In germline, CDR1 is MGHDK, CDR2 SYGVNS. Trimming removed 4 bases from V and 4 bases from J, with 8 bases in between. The CDR3 contains 14 residues. CDR3 nucleotides: TGTGCCAGCAGTGGAGGGACTTATAATTCACCCCTCCACTTT. It specifies CASSGGTYNSPLHF.

This clonotype was counted at least ten times. The chain carries TRBV29-1 and TRBJ2-7, with 7 nucleotides matching TRBD1. CDR1 is SQVTM, CDR2 ANQGSEA, per germline. The CDR3 is 12 amino acids. With V trimmed by 3 bases and J by 5 bases, 4 bases remained unmatched. This chain's CDR3 is CSVDGDRDEQYF. The CDR3 DNA reads as TGCAGCGTTGATGGAGACAGGGACGAGCAGTACTTC.

To note about this clonotype: This may be a read error, as it is one base from a much larger clone. This sequence joins TRBV9 and TRBJ2-1; D remains unclear. CDR3 length: 15 residues. Germline CDR1 SGDLS, CDR2 YYNGEE. CDR3 sequence reads: CASSPHVSSHNEQFF. The DNA of the CDR3 is TGTGCCAGCAGCCCTCATGTGTCCTCCCACAATGAGCAGTTCTTC.

This clonotype occurred many times. The chain uses TRBV28 and TRBJ2-1; TRBD1 matches at 9 bases. The CDR3 covers 16 residues. Unmatched junction bases numbered 9, after V lost 4 bases and J lost 5 bases. Germline CDR1 and CDR2: MDHEN and SYDVKM. CDR3 bases: TGTGCCAGCAGTTCAGCCCGGACAGGGGTGGACAATGAGCAGTTCTTC. Translating it yields CASSSARTGVDNEQFF.

The sample holds a few counts of this clonotype. The chain has TRBV6-6 and TRBJ1-1; TRBD1 aligns across 9 bases. V was pared by 8 bases and J by 1 base, with 5 bases of the junction left unmatched. There are 14 residues in the CDR3. Germline V lookup: CDR1 MNHNY, CDR2 SVGAGI (reference sequence). CDR3: CASGRTGANTEAFF. The CDR3 nucleotides read TGTGCCAGCGGGAGGACAGGGGCGAACACTGAAGCTTTCTTT.

The sample holds many counts of this clonotype. The chain is built from TRBV20-1 and TRBJ2-1; 8 nucleotides line up with TRBD1. Trimming at V came to 4 bases and at J to 6 bases, leaving 8 bases not matched to a gene. CDR1 and CDR2 (germline): DFQATT, SNEGSKA (reference sequence). The CDR3 is made up of 14 amino acids. CDR3: CSATIYGQGNEQFF. CDR3 nucleotide sequence: TGCAGTGCTACCATTTATGGACAGGGCAATGAGCAGTTCTTC.

V and J are TRBV6-1 and TRBJ1-1; 7 bases agree with TRBD1. The length of the CDR3 is 15 residues. V shed 6 bases, J shed 0 bases, and the junction held 7 bases outside the gene matches. CDR1 is MNHNS, CDR2 SASEGT, per germline. CDR3 nucleotide sequence: TGTGCCAGCAGGCGGGACAGACCATTGAACACTGAAGCTTTCTTT. Translated, it gives CASRRDRPLNTEAFF.

This clonotype was picked up a small number of times. This rearrangement joins TRBV5-5 to TRBJ1-5; a possible D gene is TRBD1 (5 bases). The CDR3 has 21 amino acids. The germline V gene has CDR1 SGHKS and CDR2 YYEKEE (reference sequence). V was trimmed by 1 base and J by 1 base, leaving 27 bases between them. The CDR3 DNA reads as TGTGCCAGCAGCTTGTTTCCAAGCTCAGGACTCGTCGAGGGGAGCAATCAGCCCCAGCATTTT. This encodes CASSLFPSSGLVEGSNQPQHF.

This clonotype was seen only a few times. The V and J genes are TRBV2 and TRBJ1-5; D is uncertain. The CDR3 length is 14 residues. V gave up 7 bases and J gave up 4 bases, with 14 bases separating them. Germline CDR1 reads SNHLY; CDR2 reads FYNNEI. CDR3: CASNLGRGNQPQHF. CDR3 coding DNA: TGTGCCAGCAACTTGGGAAGAGGAAATCAGCCCCAGCATTTT.

This clonotype has only a few counts. A much more abundant neighbour one base away suggests this may be a read error. The rearrangement uses TRBV9 and TRBJ2-5; D call uncertain. There are 14 residues in the CDR3. Germline V CDR1 and CDR2: SGDLS, YYNGEE. CDR3 DNA sequence: TGTACCAGCAGCCCCCGGCGGTTCCAAGAGACCCAGTACTTC. The encoded protein is CTSSPRRFQETQYF.

V is TRBV2 and J is TRBJ2-3; TRBD2 matches at 8 bases. This CDR3 comprises 16 residues. Germline V gene lookup returns CDR1 SNHLY and CDR2 FYNNEI. V shed 5 bases, J shed 4 bases, and the junction held 11 bases outside the gene matches. The chain's CDR3 is CASSWPAGELADTQYF. The DNA for the CDR3 is TGTGCCAGCAGTTGGCCAGCGGGAGAGTTGGCAGATACGCAGTATTTT.

The sample holds a few counts of this clonotype. The CDR3 DNA sequence: TGCAGCGTTGGGCCCTCTCGGGGCGGGTACAATGAGCAGTACTTC. This gives the protein CSVGPSRGGYNEQYF. The chain combines TRBV29-1 with TRBJ2-7, with D perhaps matching TRBD1 or TRBD2 (5 bases each). Germline lookup yields CDR1 SQVTM and CDR2 ANQGSEA. The CDR3 has 15 residues. Between the trimmed V and J ends, which lost 4 bases and 7 bases, there was a span of 23 bases.

The chain uses TRBV7-8 and TRBJ2-5, with D possibly TRBD1 on 5 matching bases. The length of the CDR3 is 14 residues. The germline V gene has CDR1 SGHVS and CDR2 FQNEAQ. The V gene lost 6 bases and the J gene lost 4 bases, with 15 bases spanning the gap. This CDR3 is CASSKPQGGETQYF. The CDR3 DNA is TGTGCCAGCAGTAAACCGCAGGGCGGAGAGACCCAGTACTTC.

This clonotype was detected ten times or more. The V call is TRBV12-3 or TRBV12-4, the J call TRBJ2-5, with TRBD1 matching 7 bases. The closer fit of TRBJ2-7 to the DNA end suggests the J call may be wrong. This CDR3 is 14 amino acids long. The CDR3 bases are TGTGCCAGCAGTTTAGCAGGACAGGTAGGCGAGCAGTACTTC. Translating it yields CASSLAGQVGEQYF.

This clonotype occurred a few times. This chain's CDR3 is CASSLEGTLATGELFF. Here the CDR3 DNA reads TGTGCCAGCAGCTTAGAGGGGACACTCGCCACCGGGGAGCTGTTTTTT. The chain has TRBV7-8 and TRBJ2-2, with D perhaps TRBD1 (6 bases). Looked up from germline, CDR1 is SGHVS and CDR2 is FQNEAQ. CDR3 size: 16 residues. Trimming left V 1 base short and J 4 bases short, with 13 bases between.

This clonotype was detected many times. The rearrangement joins TRBV18 to TRBJ2-7; no reliable D call. This CDR3 has 13 residues. Germline loops: CDR1 KGHSH, CDR2 LQKENI. With 0 bases removed from V and 6 bases from J, the gap between germline ends came to 9 bases. Here the CDR3 DNA reads TGTGCCAGCTCACCACCTTCAGGTTTCGAGCAGTACTTC. Translated, it gives CASSPPSGFEQYF.

CDR3 amino acids: CASSAVGGNYGYTF. CDR3 DNA: TGTGCCAGCAGCGCGGTGGGCGGTAACTATGGCTACACCTTC. The V call is TRBV9, the J call TRBJ1-2, with D unresolved. V lost 3 bases, J lost 1 base, and 10 bases lay in between. CDR1 and CDR2 from the germline V gene are SGDLS and YYNGEE. This CDR3 is 14 amino acids long. The variable domain in full, completed from reference TRBV9 and TRBJ1-2, reads DSGVTQTPKHLITATGQRVTLRCSPRSGDLSVYWYQQSLDQGLQFLIQYYNGEERAKGNILERFSAQQFPDLHSELNLSSLELGDSALYFCASSAVGGNYGYTFGSGTRLTVV.

This clonotype came up many times. V gene TRBV25-1 combines with J gene TRBJ1-1; TRBD1 matches at 8 bases. The V gene end was trimmed by 6 bases and the J gene end by 5 bases; junction bases not matched to a gene: 5. The CDR3 sequence is 13 residues long. CDR1 MGHDK and CDR2 SYGVNS come from the germline V gene. The DNA for the CDR3 is TGTGCCAGCAGGGGACAGGTGGCAACTGAAGCTTTCTTT. Protein: CASRGQVATEAFF.

The table lists this clonotype with many counts. The rearrangement uses TRBV7-8 and TRBJ2-5; D gene uncertain. Near its end, the DNA agrees better with TRBJ2-7, so the J call may be wrong. This CDR3 is 13 amino acids long. From germline, CDR1 is SGHVS and CDR2 FQNEAQ. The CDR3: CASSLGMDLEQYF. The CDR3 DNA sequence: TGTGCCAGCAGCTTAGGCATGGATCTCGAGCAGTACTTC.

Concerning this clonotype itself: Compared with germline, one end of the junction differs, possibly owing to a read error. The V gene is TRBV7-7, the J gene TRBJ2-3, with D unresolved. Germline V gene sequence: CDR1 SSHAT, CDR2 FNYEAQ (reference sequence). CDR3 length equals 14 residues. CDR3 in amino acids: CASSLFVSIDTQYF. The CDR3 DNA sequence: TGTGCTAGCAGCTTATTCGTCAGCATAGATACGCAGTATTTT. Using reference TRBV7-7 and TRBJ2-3 for the parts outside the CDR3, the full variable domain is GAGVSQSPRYKVTKRGQDVTLRCDPISSHATLYWYQQALGQGPEFLTYFNYEAQPDKSGLPSDRFSAERPEGSISTLTIQRTEQRDSAMYRCASSLFVSIDTQYFGPGTRLTVL.

The J gene is TRBJ2-5, the V gene TRBV5-1; 7 bases line up with TRBD2. This CDR3 has 16 residues. Trimming took 0 bases from V and 9 from J; bases not matched to a gene: 14. The germline V gene has CDR1 SGHRS and CDR2 YFSETQ. In nucleotides, the CDR3 is TGCGCCAGCAGCTTGGTGGGACTAAAACAACAAGGGGCCCAGTACTTC. Translating it yields CASSLVGLKQQGAQYF.

This clonotype was counted many times. The chain links TRBV2 to TRBJ2-3; TRBD2 aligns across 9 bases. Germline loops: CDR1 SNHLY, CDR2 FYNNEI. The CDR3 is 14 amino acids. V was pared by 2 bases and J by 3 bases, with 0 bases of the junction left unmatched. The CDR3, as DNA: TGTGCCAGCAGTGAAAGCGGGGGGACAGATACGCAGTATTTT. Its protein product is CASSESGGTDTQYF.

The chain has TRBV20-1 and TRBJ2-4; D is unclear. V was shortened by 6 bases and J by 7 bases, with 19 bases between the two germline ends. This CDR3 has 14 residues. Germline CDR1 and CDR2: DFQATT and SNEGSKA (reference sequence). CDR3 loop: CSAQTHGSANIQYF. The DNA for the CDR3 is TGCAGTGCCCAGACCCACGGATCTGCTAACATTCAGTACTTC.

The chain couples TRBV12-3 or TRBV12-4 to TRBJ1-3; 7 bases line up with TRBD1. The CDR3 has 15 amino acids. Trimming removed 6 bases from V and 0 bases from J; junction bases left unmatched: 5. The CDR3 is CASRGTDNSGNTIYF. The CDR3 nucleotides are TGTGCCAGCAGGGGGACAGATAACTCTGGAAACACCATATATTTT.

The chain carries TRBV20-1 and TRBJ2-4; TRBD1 matches 10 bases. From germline, CDR1 is DFQATT and CDR2 SNEGSKA (reference sequence). The CDR3 sequence is 12 residues long. Trimming took 6 bases from V and 7 from J; bases not matched to a gene: 3. CDR3 nucleotides: TGCAGTGCCCAGGACAGGGGGAACATTCAGTACTTC. It yields the protein CSAQDRGNIQYF.

V gene TRBV12-5 combines with J gene TRBJ2-5, with D perhaps TRBD1 or TRBD2 (5 bases each). CDR1 LGHNT and CDR2 FRNRAP come from the germline V gene. Trimming took 3 bases from V and 11 from J, leaving 19 bases between them. This CDR3 has 14 residues. Written as DNA, the CDR3 is TGTGCTAGTGGTTTAGAGGGGTGGGGTGGGGAGCAGTACTTC. This translates into CASGLEGWGGEQYF.

In this sample, this clonotype turned up many times. The CDR3 region is CATSDPNRVAGYTF. CDR3 in DNA: TGTGCCACCAGTGACCCCAACAGGGTGGCGGGCTACACCTTC. The chain links TRBV24-1 to TRBJ1-2; D is possibly TRBD1 (6 bases). Germline CDR1 reads KGHDR; CDR2 reads SFDVKD. CDR3 size: 14 residues. Trimming pared 4 bases from V and 8 bases from J, leaving 16 bases between.

This clonotype appeared once. The J gene is TRBJ1-5, the V gene TRBV6-1, with D perhaps TRBD1 (6 bases). Germline V gene sequence: CDR1 MNHNS, CDR2 SASEGT. Trimming shortened V by 4 bases and J by 3 bases, and 13 bases separated the two germline ends. CDR3 size: 15 residues. CDR3 in amino acids: CASSGVQGYNQPQHF. The DNA of the CDR3 is TGTGCCAGCAGTGGGGTACAGGGATACAATCAGCCCCAGCATTTT.

The chain recombines TRBV20-1 with TRBJ1-1; 7 positions match TRBD1. This CDR3 contains 14 residues. CDR1 and CDR2 (germline): DFQATT, SNEGSKA (reference sequence). V dropped 2 bases and J dropped 7; count of bases not matched to a gene: 10. This CDR3 reads CSARSTLRDSEAFF. Written as DNA, the CDR3 is TGCAGTGCTAGATCGACACTCCGGGACAGTGAAGCTTTCTTT.

This clonotype occurred many times. This sequence joins TRBV5-6 and TRBJ2-3; possible D gene TRBD2, 5 bases. Germline V lookup: CDR1 SGHDT, CDR2 YYEEEE. With 2 bases removed from V and 1 base from J, the gap between germline ends came to 14 bases. This CDR3 spans 16 amino acids. The chain's CDR3 is CASSFRSSGRTDTQYF. The CDR3 bases are TGTGCCAGCAGCTTCCGTTCGAGCGGTCGCACAGATACGCAGTATTTT.